Each of the 25 T cell receptor beta chains below was sequenced from the same sample in a study of cytomegalovirus exposure and HLA in healthy donors. Method: immunoSEQ multiplex PCR; TCRdb's copy keeps in-frame clones and lacks some. Of about 92,000 clones detected, about 93% appear once; the ten largest clones hold approximately 1.1%. Sequenced input: PBMCs. The receptors originated from a woman in her 30s in good health and CMV-seropositive.

The chain links TRBV19 to TRBJ1-2; no clear D. Germline loops: CDR1 LNHDA, CDR2 SQIVND (reference sequence). Trimming took 7 bases from V and 8 from J, leaving 11 bases between them. The CDR3 extends over 11 amino acids. CDR3 residues: CASISMEGYTF. CDR3 nucleotide sequence: TGTGCCAGTATCTCCATGGAGGGCTACACCTTC.

The chain couples TRBV28 to TRBJ2-1; 7 positions agree with TRBD2. The CDR3 runs to 16 residues. The trim removed 3 bases at V and 5 bases at J, leaving 10 bases unmatched. Germline V lookup: CDR1 MDHEN, CDR2 SYDVKM. CDR3 sequence: CASSFMGGGLNNEQFF. CDR3 bases: TGTGCCAGCAGTTTTATGGGGGGGGGATTAAACAATGAGCAGTTCTTC.

The rearrangement uses TRBV6-6 and TRBJ1-3; 8 bases map to TRBD1. The CDR3 loop spans 15 amino acids. Germline V gene lookup returns CDR1 MNHNY and CDR2 SVGAGI (reference sequence). V was clipped by 2 bases and J by 5 bases; unmatched bases: 5. CDR3 bases: TGTGCCAGCAGTTACCGGACAGGGACTCGAAACACCATATATTTT. As protein: CASSYRTGTRNTIYF.

The V gene is TRBV9, the J gene TRBJ2-1; TRBD2 agrees at 11 bases. The CDR3 spans 14 residues. Germline V gives CDR1 SGDLS, CDR2 YYNGEE. Trimming cost V 4 bases and J 8 bases; bases outside gene matches: 5. The CDR3 region is CASSPTSGIDEQFF. In nucleotides, the CDR3 is TGTGCCAGCAGCCCGACTAGCGGGATCGATGAGCAGTTCTTC.

The V call is TRBV7-2, the J call TRBJ1-2, with TRBD1 identical over 8 bases. Looked up from germline, CDR1 is SGHTA and CDR2 is FQGNSA. The CDR3 has 17 amino acids. The trim removed 5 bases at V and 5 bases at J, leaving 16 bases unmatched. The CDR3 bases are TGTGCCAGCAGCCTTACCGTTCCGGGACAGGCTTTGTATGGCTACACCTTC. This encodes CASSLTVPGQALYGYTF.

This chain links TRBV5-1 with TRBJ1-1; 8 bases agree with TRBD1. V shed 4 bases and J 0 bases; nucleotides not matched to a gene: 8. Germline assignment: CDR1 SGHRS and CDR2 YFSETQ. This CDR3 has 16 amino acids. CDR3 region: CASSSGDRSMNTEAFF. The CDR3 region has the DNA TGCGCCAGCAGCAGCGGGGACAGGTCCATGAACACTGAAGCTTTCTTT.

This chain connects TRBV6-1 to TRBJ2-6; 12 nucleotides line up with TRBD1. The germline V gene encodes CDR1 MNHNS and CDR2 SASEGT. J was trimmed by 2 bases and V by 4 bases; bases with no gene match: 6. CDR3 length equals 18 residues. In DNA, the CDR3 is TGTGCCAGCAGTGTTCCTCGGGACAGGGGGCCTGGGGCCAACGTCCTGACTTTC. Protein product: CASSVPRDRGPGANVLTF.

The chain recombines TRBV6-6 with TRBJ2-1, with no clear D. Germline loops: CDR1 MNHNY, CDR2 SVGAGI (reference sequence). Trimming removed 7 bases at V and 9 bases at J, with 13 bases between. The CDR3 totals 12 residues. The CDR3 loop is CASTHSRSEQFF. CDR3 bases: TGTGCCAGCACCCACTCGCGGAGTGAGCAGTTCTTC.

The CDR3 sequence is CASSQETGTYNEQFF. The CDR3 bases are TGCGCCAGCAGCCAAGAGACCGGGACTTACAATGAGCAGTTCTTC. The chain combines TRBV4-3 with TRBJ2-1, with D perhaps matching TRBD2 (6 bases). Trimming removed 0 bases from V and 4 bases from J, with 10 bases in between. In germline, CDR1 is LGHNA, CDR2 YSLEER. This CDR3 is built from 15 residues.

The rearrangement links TRBV6-1 to TRBJ1-5; D is unclear. CDR1 and CDR2 (germline): MNHNS, SASEGT. The V end was cut by 3 bases, the J end by 2 bases, with 11 bases between. The CDR3 is 15 amino acids. The CDR3 loop is CASSEGSGGNQPQHF. The CDR3 DNA is TGTGCCAGCAGTGAGGGGAGCGGCGGCAATCAGCCCCAGCATTTT.

The J gene is TRBJ2-1, the V gene TRBV14; D possibly corresponds to TRBD2 (6 bases). Germline loops: CDR1 SGHDN, CDR2 FVKESK. With 7 bases removed from V and 2 bases from J, the gap between germline ends came to 15 bases. This CDR3 region has 15 residues. The CDR3 loop reads CASNPVGGAYNEQFF. CDR3 nucleotide sequence: TGTGCCAGCAACCCCGTGGGCGGGGCCTACAATGAGCAGTTCTTC.

The genes are TRBV5-4 and TRBJ2-1, with TRBD2 identical over 14 bases. The germline V gene has CDR1 SGHNT and CDR2 YYREEE (reference sequence). V was pared by 3 bases and J by 9 bases, with 8 bases of the junction left unmatched. The length of the CDR3 is 16 residues. This CDR3 is CASSSLKTSGRGEQFF. The CDR3 DNA follows: TGTGCCAGCAGCTCCCTTAAGACTAGCGGGAGGGGTGAGCAGTTCTTC.

This rearrangement joins TRBV23-1 to TRBJ1-4; 10 nucleotides match TRBD1. TRBV23-1 is marked as an open reading frame, function uncertain. The CDR3 sequence is 16 residues long. V was pared by 6 bases and J by 5 bases, with 9 bases of the junction left unmatched. Here the CDR3 DNA reads TGCGCCAGCAGCGACGAATGGGGACAGGGGAATGAAAAACTGTTTTTT. Amino acid sequence: CASSDEWGQGNEKLFF.

This chain links TRBV5-1 with TRBJ2-7, with 8 bases lining up with TRBD2. CDR3 length: 13 amino acids. Germline V gives CDR1 SGHRS, CDR2 YFSETQ. V was pared by 3 bases and J by 7 bases, with 6 bases of the junction left unmatched. The CDR3 bases are TGCGCCAGCAGCTACGGTCCGGGGGGGGAGCAGTACTTC. It translates to CASSYGPGGEQYF.

The gene calls are TRBV19 and TRBJ2-7; TRBD2 matches at 10 bases. This CDR3 has 15 amino acids. The V gene end was trimmed by 4 bases and the J gene end by 4 bases; junction bases not matched to a gene: 7. Germline CDR1 and CDR2: LNHDA and SQIVND (reference sequence). Here the CDR3 reads CASSKLAGDGYEQYF. Written as DNA, the CDR3 is TGTGCCAGTAGTAAGCTAGCGGGAGACGGGTACGAGCAGTACTTC.

This rearrangement joins TRBV7-2 to TRBJ2-1, with D perhaps TRBD2 (5 bases). V was trimmed by 1 base and J by 10 bases, leaving 17 bases between them. CDR3 length: 15 amino acids. Germline CDR1 SGHTA, CDR2 FQGNSA. CDR3 bases: TGTGCCAGCAGCTTAGAACCGGACTCAATCACCGAGCAGTTCTTC. Its protein is CASSLEPDSITEQFF.

The chain joins TRBV5-4 to TRBJ2-1; D possibly corresponds to TRBD2 (6 bases). The CDR3 runs 17 residues. The germline V and J ends were trimmed by 4 bases and 4 bases, with 21 bases remaining between them. Germline V CDR1 and CDR2: SGHNT, YYREEE (reference sequence). The CDR3 bases are TGTGCCAGCAGCGAGGGAAAGGGACTGGGGAGATACAATGAGCAGTTCTTC. This encodes CASSEGKGLGRYNEQFF.

The V call is TRBV5-8, the J call TRBJ2-7, with 7 bases aligning to TRBD1. The CDR3 covers 17 residues. V dropped 4 bases and J dropped 0; count of bases not matched to a gene: 13. The germline gives CDR1 SGHTS, CDR2 YDEGEE. CDR3 sequence reads: CASSPGTVASGSYEQYF. Here the CDR3 DNA reads TGTGCCAGCAGCCCCGGGACAGTAGCTTCGGGCTCCTACGAGCAGTACTTC.

This chain uses TRBV6-5 with TRBJ1-1; possible D gene TRBD1, 6 bases. Between the trimmed V and J ends, which lost 6 bases and 3 bases, there was a span of 14 bases. There are 14 residues in the CDR3. The germline CDR1 and CDR2 sequences are MNHEY and SVGAGI. The CDR3 DNA follows: TGTGCCAGCAGCTTTGCAGGGGCGGACACTGAAGCTTTCTTT. Its translation: CASSFAGADTEAFF.

Note on this clone: The junction and the germline gene differ at one end; a read error may be behind it. The chain couples TRBV11-3 to TRBJ2-1, with TRBD1 matching over 9 bases. Germline V lookup: CDR1 SGHNT, CDR2 YENEEA. The CDR3 is 16 amino acids. The CDR3 DNA reads TGTGCCAGCAGCCAAAAACAGGGGGCCTCCCACAATGAGCAGTTCTTC. It yields the protein CASSQKQGASHNEQFF.

This rearrangement joins TRBV4-1 to TRBJ2-5; D uncertain. Germline V CDR1 and CDR2: MGHRA, YSYEKL. The CDR3 is made up of 13 amino acids. V was pared by 1 base and J by 5 bases, with 8 bases between. The CDR3 loop reads CASSQVIVETQYF. In DNA, the CDR3 is TGCGCCAGCAGCCAAGTCATAGTGGAGACCCAGTACTTC.

The count of this clone is one. This chain links TRBV5-8 with TRBJ2-1, with TRBD2 identical over 10 bases. Trimming cost V 2 bases and J 6 bases; bases outside gene matches: 11. Germline-derived CDR1 and CDR2 are SGHTS and YDEGEE. This CDR3 has 17 amino acids. CDR3 sequence: CASSFYTRTSGFNEQFF. Written as DNA, the CDR3 is TGTGCCAGCAGCTTCTACACCCGGACTAGCGGCTTCAATGAGCAGTTCTTC. Complete variable domain (other parts from reference TRBV5-8 and TRBJ2-1): EAGVTQSPTHLIKTRGQQATLRCSPISGHTSVYWYQQALGLGLQFLLWYDEGEERNRGNFPPRFSGRQFPNYSSELNVNALELEDSALYLCASSFYTRTSGFNEQFFGPGTRLTVL.

The gene calls are TRBV19 and TRBJ1-1, with D unresolved. The CDR3 totals 15 residues. Germline-derived CDR1 and CDR2 are LNHDA and SQIVND (reference sequence). The ends were cut back, 3 bases at V and 5 bases at J, with 16 bases in the middle. CDR3 sequence reads: CASSMTSTVLTEAFF. CDR3 DNA sequence: TGTGCCAGTAGTATGACATCCACGGTACTTACTGAAGCTTTCTTT.

In nucleotides, the CDR3 is TGTGCCAGCGCCCCGGGACAGGGTTTTGGCTACACCTTC. Residues: CASAPGQGFGYTF. The J gene is TRBJ1-2, the V gene TRBV6-4; 9 bases are a match to TRBD1. Germline assignment: CDR1 MRHNA and CDR2 SNTAGT. J was trimmed by 7 bases and V by 8 bases; bases with no gene match: 8. The CDR3 contains 13 residues.

This clone was seen a handful of times. The J gene is TRBJ2-1, the V gene TRBV5-1, with 14 bases fitting TRBD2. This CDR3 has 14 residues. V was pared by 5 bases and J by 8 bases, with 3 bases of the junction left unmatched. Looked up from germline, CDR1 is SGHRS and CDR2 is YFSETQ. The CDR3 region is CASRGTSGSHEQFF. The CDR3 coding sequence is TGCGCCAGCAGAGGGACTAGCGGGAGCCATGAGCAGTTCTTC.